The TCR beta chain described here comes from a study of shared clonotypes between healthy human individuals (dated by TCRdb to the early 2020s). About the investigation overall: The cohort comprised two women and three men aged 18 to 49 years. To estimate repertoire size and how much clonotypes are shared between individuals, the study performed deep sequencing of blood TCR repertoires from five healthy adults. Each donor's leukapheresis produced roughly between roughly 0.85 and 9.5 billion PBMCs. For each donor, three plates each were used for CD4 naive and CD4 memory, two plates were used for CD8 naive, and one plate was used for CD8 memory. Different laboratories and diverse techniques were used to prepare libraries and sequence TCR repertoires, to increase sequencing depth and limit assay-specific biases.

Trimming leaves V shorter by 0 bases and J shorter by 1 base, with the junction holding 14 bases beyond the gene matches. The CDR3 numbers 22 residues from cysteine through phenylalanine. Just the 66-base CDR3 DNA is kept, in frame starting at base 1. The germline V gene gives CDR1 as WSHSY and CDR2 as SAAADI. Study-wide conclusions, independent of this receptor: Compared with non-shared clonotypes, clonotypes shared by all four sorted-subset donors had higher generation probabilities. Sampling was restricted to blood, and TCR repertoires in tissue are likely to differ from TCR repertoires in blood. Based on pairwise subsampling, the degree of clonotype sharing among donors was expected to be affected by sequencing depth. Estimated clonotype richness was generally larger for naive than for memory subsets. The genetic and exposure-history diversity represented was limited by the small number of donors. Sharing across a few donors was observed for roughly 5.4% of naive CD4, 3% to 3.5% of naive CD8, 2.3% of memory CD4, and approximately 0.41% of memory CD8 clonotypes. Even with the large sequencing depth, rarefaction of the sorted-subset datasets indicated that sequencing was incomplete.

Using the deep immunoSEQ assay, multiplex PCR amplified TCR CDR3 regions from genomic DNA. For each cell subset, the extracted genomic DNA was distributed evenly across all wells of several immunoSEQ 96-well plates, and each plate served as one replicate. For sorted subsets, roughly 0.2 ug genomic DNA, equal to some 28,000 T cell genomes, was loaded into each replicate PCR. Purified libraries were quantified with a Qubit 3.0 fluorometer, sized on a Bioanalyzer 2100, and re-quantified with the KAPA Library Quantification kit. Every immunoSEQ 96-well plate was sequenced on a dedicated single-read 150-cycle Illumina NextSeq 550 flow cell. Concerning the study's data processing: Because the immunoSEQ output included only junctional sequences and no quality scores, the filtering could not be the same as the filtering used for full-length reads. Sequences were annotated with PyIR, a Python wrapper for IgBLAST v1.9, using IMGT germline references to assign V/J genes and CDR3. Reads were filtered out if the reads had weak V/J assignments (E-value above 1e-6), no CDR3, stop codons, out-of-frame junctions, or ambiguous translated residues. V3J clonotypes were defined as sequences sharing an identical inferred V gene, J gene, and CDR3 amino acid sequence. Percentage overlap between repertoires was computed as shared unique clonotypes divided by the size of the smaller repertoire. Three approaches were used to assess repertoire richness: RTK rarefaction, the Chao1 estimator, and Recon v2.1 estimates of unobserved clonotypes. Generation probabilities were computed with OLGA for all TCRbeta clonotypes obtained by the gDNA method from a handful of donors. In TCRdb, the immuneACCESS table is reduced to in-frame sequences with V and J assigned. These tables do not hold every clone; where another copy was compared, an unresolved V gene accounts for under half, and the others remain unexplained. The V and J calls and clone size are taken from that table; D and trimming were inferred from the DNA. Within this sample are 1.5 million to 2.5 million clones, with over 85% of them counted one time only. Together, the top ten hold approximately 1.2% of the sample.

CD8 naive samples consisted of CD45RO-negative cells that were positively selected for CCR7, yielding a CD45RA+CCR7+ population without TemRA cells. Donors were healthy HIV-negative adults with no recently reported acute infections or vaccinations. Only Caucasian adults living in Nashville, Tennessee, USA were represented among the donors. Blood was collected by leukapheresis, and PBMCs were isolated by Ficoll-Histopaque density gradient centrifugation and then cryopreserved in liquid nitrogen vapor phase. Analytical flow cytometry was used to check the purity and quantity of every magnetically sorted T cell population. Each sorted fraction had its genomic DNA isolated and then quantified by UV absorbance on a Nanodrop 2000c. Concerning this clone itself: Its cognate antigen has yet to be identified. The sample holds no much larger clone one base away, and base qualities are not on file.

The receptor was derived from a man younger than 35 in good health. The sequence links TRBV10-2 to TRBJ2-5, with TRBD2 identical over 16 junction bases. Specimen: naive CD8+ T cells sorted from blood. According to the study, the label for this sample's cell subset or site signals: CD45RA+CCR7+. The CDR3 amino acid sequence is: CASSESDVWGLAGGTPQETQYF. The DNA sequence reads TGCGCCAGCAGTGAGTCGGACGTGTGGGGACTAGCGGGAGGGACCCCCCAAGAGACCCAGTACTTC.